The 3 T cell receptor beta chains reported below all come from one sample, sequenced in a study of T cell responses to AZD1222 COVID-19 vaccine. TCRdb's copy holds only in-frame clones and misses some; the assay was immunoSEQ multiplex PCR. The sample holds about 160,000 clones, more than 75% seen once. The material was peripheral blood, obtained 28 days after the second AZD1222 dose. Source of these receptors: an adult who received the AZD1222 COVID-19 vaccine.

This clone turned up a few times. CDR3 nucleotides: TGTGCCAGCAGCGTAGGAAGCTTCGGCTACACCTTC. This sequence encodes CASSVGSFGYTF. The chain couples TRBV9 to TRBJ1-2; D is uncertain. V was pared by 0 bases and J by 8 bases, with 8 bases between. The CDR3 sequence is 12 residues long. The germline gives CDR1 SGDLS, CDR2 YYNGEE. Supplemented by reference TRBV9 and TRBJ1-2, the full variable domain reads DSGVTQTPKHLITATGQRVTLRCSPRSGDLSVYWYQQSLDQGLQFLIQYYNGEERAKGNILERFSAQQFPDLHSELNLSSLELGDSALYFCASSVGSFGYTFGSGTRLTVV.

The chain has TRBV5-1 and TRBJ2-5; no firm D call. V was pared by 2 bases and J by 3 bases, with 8 bases between. The CDR3 has 13 amino acids. Germline CDR1 and CDR2: SGHRS and YFSETQ. This CDR3 reads CASSFGGEETQYF. The CDR3 nucleotides read TGCGCCAGCAGCTTCGGTGGGGAAGAGACCCAGTACTTC.

The rearrangement uses TRBV2 and TRBJ1-2; D call uncertain. Trimming pared 6 bases from V and 8 bases from J, leaving 13 bases between. In germline, CDR1 is SNHLY, CDR2 FYNNEI. This CDR3 is built from 12 residues. CDR3 region: CASREETDGYTF. For the CDR3, the DNA is TGTGCCAGCAGGGAGGAAACGGACGGCTACACCTTC.